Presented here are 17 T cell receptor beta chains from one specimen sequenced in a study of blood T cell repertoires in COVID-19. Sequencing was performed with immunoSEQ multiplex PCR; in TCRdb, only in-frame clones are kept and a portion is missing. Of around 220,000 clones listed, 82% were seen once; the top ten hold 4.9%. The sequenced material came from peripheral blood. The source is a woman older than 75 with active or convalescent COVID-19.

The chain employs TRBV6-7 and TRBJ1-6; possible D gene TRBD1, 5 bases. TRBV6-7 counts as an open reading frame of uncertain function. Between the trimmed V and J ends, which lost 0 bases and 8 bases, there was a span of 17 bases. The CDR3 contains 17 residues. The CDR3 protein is CASSYSTLGEGDSPLHF. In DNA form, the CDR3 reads TGTGCCAGCAGTTACTCGACCTTGGGGGAGGGAGATTCACCCCTCCACTTT.

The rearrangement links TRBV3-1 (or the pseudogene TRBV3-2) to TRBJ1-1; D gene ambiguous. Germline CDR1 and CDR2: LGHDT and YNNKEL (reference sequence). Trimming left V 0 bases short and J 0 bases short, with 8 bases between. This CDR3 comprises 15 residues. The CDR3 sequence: CASSQDGRLNTEAFF. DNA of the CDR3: TGTGCCAGCAGCCAAGATGGGAGACTGAACACTGAAGCTTTCTTT.

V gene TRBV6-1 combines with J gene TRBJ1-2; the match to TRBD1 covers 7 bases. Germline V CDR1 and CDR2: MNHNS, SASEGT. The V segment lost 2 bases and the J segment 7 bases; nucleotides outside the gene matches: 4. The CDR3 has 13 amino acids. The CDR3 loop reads CASSESGGGGYTF. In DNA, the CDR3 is TGTGCCAGCAGTGAATCAGGGGGAGGTGGCTACACCTTC.

This CDR3 is CASSIKGRNGNTIYF. CDR3 coding DNA: TGTGCCAGTAGTATTAAAGGGAGGAATGGAAACACCATATATTTT. The chain uses TRBV19 and TRBJ1-3; no clear D gene. Germline-derived CDR1 and CDR2 are LNHDA and SQIVND (reference sequence). V was shortened by 3 bases and J by 3 bases, with 12 bases between the two germline ends. The CDR3 has 15 residues.

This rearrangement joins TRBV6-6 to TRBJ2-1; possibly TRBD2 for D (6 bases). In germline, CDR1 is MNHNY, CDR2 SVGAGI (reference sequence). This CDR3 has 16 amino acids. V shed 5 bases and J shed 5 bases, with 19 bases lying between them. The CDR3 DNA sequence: TGTGCCAGCAGTCCCGGCCCTAGCGCGGTGGACAATGAGCAGTTCTTC. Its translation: CASSPGPSAVDNEQFF.

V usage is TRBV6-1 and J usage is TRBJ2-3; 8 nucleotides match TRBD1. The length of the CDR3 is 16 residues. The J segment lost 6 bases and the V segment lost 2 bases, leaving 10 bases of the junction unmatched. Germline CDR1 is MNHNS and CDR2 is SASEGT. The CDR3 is CASSESAGGFTDTQYF. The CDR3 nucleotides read TGTGCCAGCAGTGAATCGGCAGGGGGCTTTACGGATACGCAGTATTTT.

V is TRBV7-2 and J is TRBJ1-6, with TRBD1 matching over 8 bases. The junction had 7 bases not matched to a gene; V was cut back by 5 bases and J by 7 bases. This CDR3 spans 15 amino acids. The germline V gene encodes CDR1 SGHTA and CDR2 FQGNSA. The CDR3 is CASSVRTGSNSPLHF. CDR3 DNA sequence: TGTGCCAGCAGCGTCAGGACAGGGTCAAATTCACCCCTCCACTTT.

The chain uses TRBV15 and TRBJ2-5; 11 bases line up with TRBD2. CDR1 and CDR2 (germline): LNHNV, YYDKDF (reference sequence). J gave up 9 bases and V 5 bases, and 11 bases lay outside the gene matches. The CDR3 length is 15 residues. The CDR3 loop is CATSESGTSGTSQYF. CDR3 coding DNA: TGTGCCACCAGCGAATCCGGGACTAGCGGCACCTCCCAGTACTTC.

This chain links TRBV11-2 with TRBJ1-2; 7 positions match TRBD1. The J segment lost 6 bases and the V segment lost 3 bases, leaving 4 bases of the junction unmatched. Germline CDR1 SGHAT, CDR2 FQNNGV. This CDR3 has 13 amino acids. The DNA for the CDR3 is TGTGCCAGCAGCTTCGGACAGGCGGATGGCTACACCTTC. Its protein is CASSFGQADGYTF. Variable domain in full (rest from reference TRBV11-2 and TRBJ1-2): EAGVAQSPRYKIIEKRQSVAFWCNPISGHATLYWYQQILGQGPKLLIQFQNNGVVDDSQLPKDRFSAERLKGVDSTLKIQPAKLEDSAVYLCASSFGQADGYTFGSGTRLTVV.

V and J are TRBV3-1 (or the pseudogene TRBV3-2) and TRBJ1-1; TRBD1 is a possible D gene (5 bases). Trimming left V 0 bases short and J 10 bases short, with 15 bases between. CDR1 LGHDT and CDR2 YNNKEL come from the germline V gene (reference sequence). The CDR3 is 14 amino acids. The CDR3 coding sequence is TGTGCCAGCAGCCAAGATACCCGAGTGGGGGGAGCTTTCTTT. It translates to CASSQDTRVGGAFF.

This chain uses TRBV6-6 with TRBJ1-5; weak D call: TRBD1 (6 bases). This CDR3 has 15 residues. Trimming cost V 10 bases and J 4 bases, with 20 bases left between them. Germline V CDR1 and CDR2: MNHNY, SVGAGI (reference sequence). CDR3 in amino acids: CATKSPDSTNQPQHF. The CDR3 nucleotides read TGTGCCACCAAATCCCCGGACAGTACGAATCAGCCCCAGCATTTT.

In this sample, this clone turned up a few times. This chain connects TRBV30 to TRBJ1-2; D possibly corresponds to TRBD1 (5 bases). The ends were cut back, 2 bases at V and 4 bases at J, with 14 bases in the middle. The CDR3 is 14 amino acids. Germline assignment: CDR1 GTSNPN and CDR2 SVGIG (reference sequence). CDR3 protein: CAWSSKQESYGYTF. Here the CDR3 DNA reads TGTGCCTGGAGTTCCAAACAGGAGTCCTATGGCTACACCTTC. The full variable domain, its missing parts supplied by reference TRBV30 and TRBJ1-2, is SQTIHQWPATLVQPVGSPLSLECTVEGTSNPNLYWYRQAAGRGLQLLFYSVGIGQISSEVPQNLSASRPQDRQFILSSKKLLLSDSGFYLCAWSSKQESYGYTFGSGTRLTVV.

The CDR3: CASMGQADTGELFF. In DNA form, the CDR3 reads TGTGCCAGCATGGGACAGGCTGACACCGGGGAGCTGTTTTTT. V gene TRBV6-5 combines with J gene TRBJ2-2; 8 bases line up with TRBD1. The ends lost 7 bases at V and 3 bases at J; junction bases unmatched: 4. CDR1 and CDR2 (germline): MNHEY, SVGAGI. CDR3 length: 14 amino acids.

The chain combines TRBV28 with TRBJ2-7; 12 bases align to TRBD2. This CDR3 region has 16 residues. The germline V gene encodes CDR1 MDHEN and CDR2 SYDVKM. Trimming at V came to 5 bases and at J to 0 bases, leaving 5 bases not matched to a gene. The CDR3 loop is CASSTRLAGASYEQYF. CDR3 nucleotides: TGTGCCAGCAGTACACGACTAGCGGGGGCCTCCTACGAGCAGTACTTC.

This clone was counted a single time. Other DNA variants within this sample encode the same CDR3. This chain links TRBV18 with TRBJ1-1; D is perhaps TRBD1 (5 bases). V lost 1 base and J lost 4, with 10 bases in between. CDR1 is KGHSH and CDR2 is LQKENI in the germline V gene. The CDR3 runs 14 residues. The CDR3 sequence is CASSPQGQGTEAFF. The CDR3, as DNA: TGTGCCAGCTCACCACAGGGGCAGGGCACTGAAGCTTTCTTT.

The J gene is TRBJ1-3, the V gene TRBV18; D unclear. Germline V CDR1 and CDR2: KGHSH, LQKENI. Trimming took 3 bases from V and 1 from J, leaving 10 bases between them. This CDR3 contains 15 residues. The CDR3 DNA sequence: TGTGCCAGCTCACCCACGACACTGTCTGGAAACACCATATATTTT. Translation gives CASSPTTLSGNTIYF.

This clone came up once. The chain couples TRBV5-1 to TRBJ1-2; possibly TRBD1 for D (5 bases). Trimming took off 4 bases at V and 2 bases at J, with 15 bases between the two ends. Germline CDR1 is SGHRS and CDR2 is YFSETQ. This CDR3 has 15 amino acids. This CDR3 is CASSLGEAPNYGYTF. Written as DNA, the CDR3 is TGCGCCAGCAGCCTGGGGGAGGCCCCGAACTATGGCTACACCTTC.